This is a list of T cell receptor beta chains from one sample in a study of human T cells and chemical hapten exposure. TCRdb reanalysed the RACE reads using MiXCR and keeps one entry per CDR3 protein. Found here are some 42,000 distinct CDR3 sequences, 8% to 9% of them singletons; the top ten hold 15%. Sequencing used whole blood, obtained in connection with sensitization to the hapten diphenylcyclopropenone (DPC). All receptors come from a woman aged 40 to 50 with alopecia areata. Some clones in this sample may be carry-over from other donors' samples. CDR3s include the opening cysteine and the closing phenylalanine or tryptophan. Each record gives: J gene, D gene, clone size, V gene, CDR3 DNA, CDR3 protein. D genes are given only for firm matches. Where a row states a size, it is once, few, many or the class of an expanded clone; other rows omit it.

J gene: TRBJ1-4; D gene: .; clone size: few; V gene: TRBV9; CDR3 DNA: TGTGCCAGCAGCCAAGTCATGGGGGCTGGTAATGAAAAACTGTTTTTT; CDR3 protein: CASSQVMGAGNEKLFF
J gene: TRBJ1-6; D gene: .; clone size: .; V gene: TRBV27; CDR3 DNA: TGTGCCAGCAGTTTCAACAGGAATTCACCCCTCCACTTT; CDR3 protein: CASSFNRNSPLHF
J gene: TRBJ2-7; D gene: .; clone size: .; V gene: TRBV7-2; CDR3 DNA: TGTGACAGCAGCCACTCCGGGACGCTGTCCTACGAGCAGTACTTC; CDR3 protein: CDSSHSGTLSYEQYF
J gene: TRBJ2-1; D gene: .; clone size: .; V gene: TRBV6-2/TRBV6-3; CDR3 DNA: TGTGCCAGCACTAAGAGCTCCTACAATGAGCAGTTCTTC; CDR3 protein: CASTKSSYNEQFF
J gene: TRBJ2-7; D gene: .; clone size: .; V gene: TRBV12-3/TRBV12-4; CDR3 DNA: TGTGCCAGCAGACCAGACCCAGGGAGAGCCTACGAGCAGTACTTC; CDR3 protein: CASRPDPGRAYEQYF
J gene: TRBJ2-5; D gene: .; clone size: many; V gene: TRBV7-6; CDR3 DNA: TGTGCCAGCAGCCCCACGATACTAGCTACCCAGTACTTC; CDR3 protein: CASSPTILATQYF
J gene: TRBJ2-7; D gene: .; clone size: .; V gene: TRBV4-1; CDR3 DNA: TGCGCCAGCAGCCCCTCCGGTACCTACGAGCAGTACTTC; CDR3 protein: CASSPSGTYEQYF
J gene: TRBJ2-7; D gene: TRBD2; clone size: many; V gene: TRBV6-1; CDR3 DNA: TGTGCCAGTTCCCCGACTAGCTACTACGAGCAGTACTTC; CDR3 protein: CASSPTSYYEQYF
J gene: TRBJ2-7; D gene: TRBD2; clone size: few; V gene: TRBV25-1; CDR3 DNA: TGTGCCAGCAGTCCACGGGGGGTAGGAGGCATCGAGCAGTACTTC; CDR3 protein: CASSPRGVGGIEQYF
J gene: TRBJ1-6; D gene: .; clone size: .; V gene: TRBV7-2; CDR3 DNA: TGTGCCAGCAGCATCGGACCTAATTCACCCCTCCACTTT; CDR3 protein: CASSIGPNSPLHF
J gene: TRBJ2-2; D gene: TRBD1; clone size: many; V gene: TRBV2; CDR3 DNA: TGTGCCAGCAGTGCGGGACAGGCCAACACCGGGGAGCTGTTTTTT; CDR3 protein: CASSAGQANTGELFF
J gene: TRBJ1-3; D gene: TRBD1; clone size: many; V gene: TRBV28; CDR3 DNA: TGTGCCAGCATCCCAGGGGGGAGAGACACCATATATTTT; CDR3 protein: CASIPGGRDTIYF
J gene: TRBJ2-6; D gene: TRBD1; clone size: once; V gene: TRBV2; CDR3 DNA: TGTGCCAGCAGCTCGAACAGACAGGGGGCGACTGGGGCCAACGTCCTGACTTTC; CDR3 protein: CASSSNRQGATGANVLTF
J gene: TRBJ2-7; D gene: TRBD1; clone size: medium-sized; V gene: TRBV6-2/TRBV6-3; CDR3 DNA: TGTGCCAGCAGCCGTGGGACAGAGCCTTACGAGCAGTACTTC; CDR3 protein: CASSRGTEPYEQYF
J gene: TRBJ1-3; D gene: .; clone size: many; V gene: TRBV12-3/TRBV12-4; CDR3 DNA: TGTGCCAGCAGTTTAGGAGGTAGGCGGTTCTCTGGAAACACCATATATTTT; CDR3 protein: CASSLGGRRFSGNTIYF
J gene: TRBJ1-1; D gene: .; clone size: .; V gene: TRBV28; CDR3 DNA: TGTGCCAGCAGCTTCGGACTTCCGAACACTGAAGCTTTCTTT; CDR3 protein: CASSFGLPNTEAFF
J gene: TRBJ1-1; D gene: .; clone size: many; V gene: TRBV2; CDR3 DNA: TGTGCCAGCATCCCCGTGGTTAACACTGAAGCTTTCTTT; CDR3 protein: CASIPVVNTEAFF
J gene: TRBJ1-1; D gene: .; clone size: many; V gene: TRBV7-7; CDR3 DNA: TGTGCCAGCAGCTCCACCATGAACACTGAAGCTTTCTTT; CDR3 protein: CASSSTMNTEAFF
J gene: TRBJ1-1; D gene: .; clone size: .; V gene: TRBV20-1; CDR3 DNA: TGCAGTGCTCCTCCCCACCCGAACACTGAAGCTTTCTTT; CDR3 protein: CSAPPHPNTEAFF
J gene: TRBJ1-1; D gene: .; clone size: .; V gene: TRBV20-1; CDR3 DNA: TGCAGTGCTAGCAAAAACCGGATGAACACTGAAGCTTTCTTT; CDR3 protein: CSASKNRMNTEAFF
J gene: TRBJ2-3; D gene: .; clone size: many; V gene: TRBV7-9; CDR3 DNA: TGTGCCAGCAACAGCTATGGGGAGTTCGATACGCAGTATTTT; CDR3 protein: CASNSYGEFDTQYF
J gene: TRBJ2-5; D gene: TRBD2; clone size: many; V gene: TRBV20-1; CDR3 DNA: TGCAGTGCTAGAGTTTGGGGACTAGCGGGGGACCAAGAGACCCAGTACTTC; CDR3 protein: CSARVWGLAGDQETQYF
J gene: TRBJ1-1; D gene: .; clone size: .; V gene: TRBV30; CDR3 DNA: TGTGCCTGGATCCAAGCGGAGTGGCGGGAAGCTTTCTTT; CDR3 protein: CAWIQAEWREAFF
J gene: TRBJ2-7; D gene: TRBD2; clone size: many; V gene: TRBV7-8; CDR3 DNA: TGTGCCAGCAGCTTACTAGCGGGCGCGCCGGACGAGCAGTACTTC; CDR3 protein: CASSLLAGAPDEQYF
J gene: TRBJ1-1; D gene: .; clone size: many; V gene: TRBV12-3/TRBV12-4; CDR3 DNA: TGTGCCAGCAGTCTCGACATAGTGAACACTGAAGCTTTCTTT; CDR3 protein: CASSLDIVNTEAFF
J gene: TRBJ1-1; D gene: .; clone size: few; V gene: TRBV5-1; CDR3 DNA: TGCGCCAGCAGCCCCGGAGAGGGCACCCCGAGAAGGAACACTGAAGCTTTCTTT; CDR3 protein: CASSPGEGTPRRNTEAFF
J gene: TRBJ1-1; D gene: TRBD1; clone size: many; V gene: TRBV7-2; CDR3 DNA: TGTGCCAGCAGTGACAGGGTCCACACTGAAGCTTTCTTT; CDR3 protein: CASSDRVHTEAFF
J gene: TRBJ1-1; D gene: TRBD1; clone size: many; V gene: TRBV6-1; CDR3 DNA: TGTGCCAGCAGTCGGGGACAGCAAGGAGCAGTGACTGAAGCTTTCTTT; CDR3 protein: CASSRGQQGAVTEAFF
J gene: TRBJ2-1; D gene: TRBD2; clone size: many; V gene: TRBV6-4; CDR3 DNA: TGTGCCAGCAGTGAAAGCGGGGGGGCTGGGAATGAGCAGTTCTTC; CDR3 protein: CASSESGGAGNEQFF
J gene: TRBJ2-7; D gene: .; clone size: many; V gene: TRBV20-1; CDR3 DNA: TGCAGTGCTAGAGATGGAGAGATCTACGAGCAGTACTTC; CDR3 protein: CSARDGEIYEQYF
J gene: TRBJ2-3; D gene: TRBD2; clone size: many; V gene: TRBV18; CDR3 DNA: TGTGCCAGCTCACTCTTGGCTAGCGGGGAGACTAGCACAGATACGCAGTATTTT; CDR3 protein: CASSLLASGETSTDTQYF
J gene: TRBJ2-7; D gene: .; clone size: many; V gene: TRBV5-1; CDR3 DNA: TGCGCCAGCAGCTACTACGGGACTTCCTACGAGCAGTACTTC; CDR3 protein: CASSYYGTSYEQYF
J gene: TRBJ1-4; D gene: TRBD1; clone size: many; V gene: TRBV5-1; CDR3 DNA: TGCGCCAGCAGCTTCGACAGGGGGGAAAAACTGTTTTTT; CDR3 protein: CASSFDRGEKLFF
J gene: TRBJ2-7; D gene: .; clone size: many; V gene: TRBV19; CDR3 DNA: TGTGCCAGTAGTTCTAGACAGGCCAACTACGAGCAGTACTTC; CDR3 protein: CASSSRQANYEQYF
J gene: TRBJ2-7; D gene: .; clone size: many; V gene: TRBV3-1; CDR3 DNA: TGTGCCAGCAGCCAAGATTCACTGGCCTACGAGCAGTACTTC; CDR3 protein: CASSQDSLAYEQYF
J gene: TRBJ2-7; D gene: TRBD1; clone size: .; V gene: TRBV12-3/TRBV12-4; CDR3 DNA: TGTGCCAGCGGTGAATCGGGACAGAAAGGCGCCTACGAGCAGTACTTC; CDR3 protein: CASGESGQKGAYEQYF
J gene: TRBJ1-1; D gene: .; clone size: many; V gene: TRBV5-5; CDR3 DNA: TGTGCCAGCAGCTTGTTGAAGGGCACTGAAGCTTTCTTT; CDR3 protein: CASSLLKGTEAFF
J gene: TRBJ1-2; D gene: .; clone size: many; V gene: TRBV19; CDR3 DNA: TGTGCCAGTTATCAGGGAGACTATGGCTACACCTTC; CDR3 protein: CASYQGDYGYTF
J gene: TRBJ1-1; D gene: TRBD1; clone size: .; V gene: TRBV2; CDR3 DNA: TGTGCCAGCTCAACAGGGGGCTTCACTGAAGCTTTCTTT; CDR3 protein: CASSTGGFTEAFF
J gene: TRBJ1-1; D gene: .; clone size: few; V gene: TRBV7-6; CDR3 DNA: TGTGCCAGCAGCTCACCCGGTGGGGCAGGCGGGACTGAAGCTTTCTTT; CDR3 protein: CASSSPGGAGGTEAFF
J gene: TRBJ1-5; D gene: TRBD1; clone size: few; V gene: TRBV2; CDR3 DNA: TGTGCCAGCAGTAAGGGACAGAGCAATCAGCCCCAGCATTTT; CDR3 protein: CASSKGQSNQPQHF
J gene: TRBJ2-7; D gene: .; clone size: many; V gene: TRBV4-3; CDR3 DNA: TGCGCCAGCAGCCAAGATGGAATAGGGAACTACGAGCAGTACTTC; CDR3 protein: CASSQDGIGNYEQYF
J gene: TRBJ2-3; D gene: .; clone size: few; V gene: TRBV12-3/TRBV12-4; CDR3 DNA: TGTGCCAGCGTCAGAGTGAGCACAGATACGCAGTATTTT; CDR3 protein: CASVRVSTDTQYF
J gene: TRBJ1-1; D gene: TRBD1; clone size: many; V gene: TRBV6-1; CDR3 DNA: TGTGCCAGCAACAAAGACAGGGCCACTGAAGCTTTCTTT; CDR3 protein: CASNKDRATEAFF
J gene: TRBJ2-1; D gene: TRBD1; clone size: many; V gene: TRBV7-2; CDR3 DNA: TGTGCCAGCAGCTCGACAGGGTTCGAGCAGTTCTTC; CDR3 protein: CASSSTGFEQFF